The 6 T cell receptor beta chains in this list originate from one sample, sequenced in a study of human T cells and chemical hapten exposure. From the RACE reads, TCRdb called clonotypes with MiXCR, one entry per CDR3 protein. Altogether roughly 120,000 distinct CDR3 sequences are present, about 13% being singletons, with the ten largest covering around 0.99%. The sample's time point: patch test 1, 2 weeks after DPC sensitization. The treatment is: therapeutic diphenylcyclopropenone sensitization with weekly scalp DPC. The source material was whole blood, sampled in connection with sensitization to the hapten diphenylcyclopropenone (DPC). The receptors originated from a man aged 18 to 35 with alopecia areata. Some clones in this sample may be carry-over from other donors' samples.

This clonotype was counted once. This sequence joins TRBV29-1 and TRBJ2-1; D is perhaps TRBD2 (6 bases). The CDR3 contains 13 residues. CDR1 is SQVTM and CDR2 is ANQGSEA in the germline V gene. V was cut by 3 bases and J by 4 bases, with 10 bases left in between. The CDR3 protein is CSVDRDSYNEQFF. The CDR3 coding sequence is TGCAGCGTTGATAGGGACTCATACAATGAGCAGTTCTTC.

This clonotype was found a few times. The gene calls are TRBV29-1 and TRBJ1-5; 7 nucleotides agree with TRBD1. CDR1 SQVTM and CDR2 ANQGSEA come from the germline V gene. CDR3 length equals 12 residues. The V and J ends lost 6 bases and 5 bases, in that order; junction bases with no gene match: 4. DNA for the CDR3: TGCAGCGTCAAAGACAGGGATCAGCCCCAGCATTTT. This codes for CSVKDRDQPQHF.

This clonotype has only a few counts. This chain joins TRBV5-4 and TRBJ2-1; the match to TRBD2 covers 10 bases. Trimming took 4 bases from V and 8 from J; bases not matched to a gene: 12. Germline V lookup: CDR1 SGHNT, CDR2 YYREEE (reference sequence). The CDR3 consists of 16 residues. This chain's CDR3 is CASSPPGVAGGYEQFF. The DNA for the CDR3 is TGTGCCAGCAGCCCCCCGGGGGTAGCGGGGGGCTATGAGCAGTTCTTC.

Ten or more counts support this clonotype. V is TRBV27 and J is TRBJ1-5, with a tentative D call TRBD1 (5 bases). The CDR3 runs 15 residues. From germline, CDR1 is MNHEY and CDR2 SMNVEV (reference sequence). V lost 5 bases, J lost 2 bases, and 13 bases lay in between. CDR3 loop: CASSPFRGGNQPQHF. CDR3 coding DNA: TGTGCCAGCAGTCCGTTCCGGGGCGGCAATCAGCCCCAGCATTTT.

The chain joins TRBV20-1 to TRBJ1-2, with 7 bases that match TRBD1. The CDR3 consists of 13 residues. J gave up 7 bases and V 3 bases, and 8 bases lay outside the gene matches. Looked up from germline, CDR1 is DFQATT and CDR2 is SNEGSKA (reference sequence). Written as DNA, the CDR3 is TGCAGTGCTAGGTTAGGGGGCGAAGCTGGCTACACCTTC. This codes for CSARLGGEAGYTF.

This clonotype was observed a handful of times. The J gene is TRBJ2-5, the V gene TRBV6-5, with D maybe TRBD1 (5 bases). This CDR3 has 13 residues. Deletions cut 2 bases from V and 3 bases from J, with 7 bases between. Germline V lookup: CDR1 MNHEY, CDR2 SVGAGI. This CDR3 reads CASSYRQKETQYF. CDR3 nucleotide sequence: TGTGCCAGCAGTTACCGACAGAAAGAGACCCAGTACTTC.